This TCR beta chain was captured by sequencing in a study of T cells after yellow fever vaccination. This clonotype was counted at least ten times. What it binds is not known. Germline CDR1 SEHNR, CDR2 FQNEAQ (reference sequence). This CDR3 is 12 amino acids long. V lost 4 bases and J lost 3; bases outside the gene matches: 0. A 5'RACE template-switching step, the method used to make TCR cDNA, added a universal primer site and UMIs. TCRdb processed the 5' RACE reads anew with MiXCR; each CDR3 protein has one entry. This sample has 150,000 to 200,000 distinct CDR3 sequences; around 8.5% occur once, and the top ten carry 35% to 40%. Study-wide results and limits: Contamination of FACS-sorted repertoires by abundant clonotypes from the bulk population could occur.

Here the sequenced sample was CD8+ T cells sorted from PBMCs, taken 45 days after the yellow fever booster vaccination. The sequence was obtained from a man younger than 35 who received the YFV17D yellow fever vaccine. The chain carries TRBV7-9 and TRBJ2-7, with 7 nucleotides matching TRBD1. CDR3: CASSWDSYEQYF. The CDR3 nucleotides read TGTGCCAGCAGCTGGGACAGCTACGAGCAGTACTTC.